The 6 T cell receptor beta chains listed next were all sequenced from one sample in a study of Graves' ophthalmopathy and Graves' hyperthyroidism. RNA served as the template for amplifying TCR beta CDR3 regions. Second-round multiplex PCR came after first-round RT-PCR with HTBI primers. TCRdb itself ran the multiplex PCR reads through MiXCR, one entry per CDR3 protein. The table has about 590,000 distinct CDR3 sequences, less than 45% seen once. The material sequenced was peripheral blood or thyroid tissue (not recorded which). These receptors originate from an adult man with Graves' hyperthyroidism.

This clonotype was counted ten times or more. V and J are TRBV12-3 or TRBV12-4 and TRBJ1-1; TRBD1 aligns across 10 bases. Trimming removed 6 bases from V and 4 bases from J; junction bases left unmatched: 2. The CDR3 spans 13 residues. The CDR3 nucleotides are TGTGCCAGCAGAAGGACAGGGGGCACTGAAGCTTTCTTT. Translation: CASRRTGGTEAFF.

The chain recombines TRBV25-1 with TRBJ1-2, with 9 positions matching TRBD1. Per the germline V gene, CDR1 is MGHDK and CDR2 is SYGVNS. This CDR3 is 15 amino acids long. This CDR3 is CAPTPGTGIIYGYTF. CDR3 nucleotide sequence: TGTGCTCCTACCCCCGGGACAGGGATAATCTATGGCTACACCTTC.

As DNA, the CDR3 is TGTGCCAGCAGCATCTCAGGGGACAATCAGCCCCAGCATTTT. Protein sequence: CASSISGDNQPQHF. The rearrangement uses TRBV9 and TRBJ1-5, with D perhaps TRBD1 (6 bases). The CDR3 is 14 amino acids. Germline assignment: CDR1 SGDLS and CDR2 YYNGEE. The V end lost 4 bases, the J end lost 3 bases, and 11 bases lay between the germline ends.

There are many counts of this clonotype. The chain couples TRBV12-3 or TRBV12-4 to TRBJ2-7, with a possible D match to TRBD1 (6 bases). This CDR3 has 13 residues. V dropped 1 base and J dropped 7 bases, with 11 bases sitting between them. In nucleotides, the CDR3 is TGTGCCAGCAGTTTAGGGGGGCTAGTAGAGCAGTACTTC. It yields the protein CASSLGGLVEQYF.

This clonotype was recorded at least ten times. V gene TRBV12-3 or TRBV12-4 combines with J gene TRBJ1-3; D call uncertain. The germline V and J ends were trimmed by 2 bases and 0 bases, with 8 bases remaining between them. This CDR3 is built from 15 residues. The CDR3 DNA follows: TGTGCCAGCAGTTTAAGACGAGGCTCTGGAAACACCATATATTTT. This encodes CASSLRRGSGNTIYF.

This clonotype was counted only a few times. The V and J genes are TRBV7-4 and TRBJ2-2; possible D gene TRBD1, 6 bases. CDR3 length: 16 amino acids. Germline CDR1 is SGHVT and CDR2 is SQSDAQ. V was clipped by 8 bases and J by 2 bases, with 18 bases between them. CDR3 DNA: TGTGCCAGCTCACCGATCGGGACACTAAACACCGGGGAGCTGTTTTTT. Translating it yields CASSPIGTLNTGELFF.